Below, one T cell receptor beta chain is given with its context. Antigen specificity is unknown. Germline-derived CDR1 and CDR2 are SGHRS and YFSETQ. Trimming pared 5 bases from V and 2 bases from J, leaving 10 bases between. There are 13 residues in the CDR3. This entry is derived from a study of beta chain features in type 1 diabetes. The authors reverse transcribed all of the isolated RNA, so sequencing captured expressed TCRB transcripts. The table came from immunoSEQ multiplex PCR; TCRdb's copy has only in-frame clones and leaves some out. The sample lists 300,000 to 350,000 clones, around 19% occurring once. Study-wide points: Type 1 diabetes patients had fewer VDJ junction insertions and more deletions.

The sequence was obtained from a young woman in good health. This chain links TRBV5-1 with TRBJ2-5; D may be TRBD2 (5 bases). The source material was naive CD4+ T cells from blood. The chain's CDR3 is CASRGSDQETQYF. CDR3 in DNA: TGCGCCAGCAGGGGTAGCGATCAAGAGACCCAGTACTTC.